These 30 T cell receptor beta chains were all obtained from the same sample, sequenced in a study of cytomegalovirus exposure and HLA in healthy donors. Measured with immunoSEQ multiplex PCR; TCRdb has only the in-frame clones, and not every one. This sample carries hundreds of thousands of clones, roughly 85% of them seen once, and the ten largest clones take 0.83%. What was sequenced was PBMCs. The receptors were sampled from a woman under 30 in good health and CMV-seronegative.

CDR3 amino acids: CASSVITGGGEKLFF. CDR3 DNA: TGTGCCAGCAGCGTAATAACAGGGGGTGGTGAAAAACTGTTTTTT. V is TRBV7-6 and J is TRBJ1-4, with 8 bases fitting TRBD1. V was pared by 5 bases and J by 7 bases, with 9 bases of the junction left unmatched. This CDR3 has 15 amino acids. Looked up from germline, CDR1 is SGHVS and CDR2 is FNYEAQ.

The chain is built from TRBV5-4 and TRBJ2-5; 10 bases match TRBD1. The germline V gene encodes CDR1 SGHNT and CDR2 YYREEE (reference sequence). Trimming removed 2 bases from V and 0 bases from J; junction bases left unmatched: 1. This CDR3 is 15 amino acids long. The DNA of the CDR3 is TGTGCCAGCAGCTTCGACAGGGGGCACCAAGAGACCCAGTACTTC. It encodes CASSFDRGHQETQYF.

This chain joins TRBV5-6 and TRBJ1-1, with 10 bases matching TRBD1. The CDR3 extends over 15 amino acids. J was trimmed by 6 bases and V by 4 bases; bases with no gene match: 9. The germline V gene encodes CDR1 SGHDT and CDR2 YYEEEE. In nucleotides, the CDR3 is TGTGCCAGCAGCACCGTGACAGGGGGCGACCCTGAAGCTTTCTTT. As protein: CASSTVTGGDPEAFF.

The V call is TRBV28, the J call TRBJ2-7; D may be TRBD1 (5 bases). V was trimmed by 3 bases and J by 1 base, leaving 13 bases between them. This CDR3 spans 15 amino acids. The germline V gene encodes CDR1 MDHEN and CDR2 SYDVKM. The CDR3 region is CASSFSQGQSYEQYF. In DNA, the CDR3 is TGTGCCAGCAGTTTCTCTCAGGGTCAATCCTACGAGCAGTACTTC. The full variable domain, in which reference TRBV28 and TRBJ2-7 provide the parts outside the CDR3, is DVKVTQSSRYLVKRTGEKVFLECVQDMDHENMFWYRQDPGLGLRLIYFSYDVKMKEKGDIPEGYSVSREKKERFSLILESASTNQTSMYLCASSFSQGQSYEQYFGPGTRLTVT.

This rearrangement joins TRBV27 to TRBJ2-3; 8 bases fit TRBD2. The CDR3 runs 15 residues. The J segment lost 4 bases and the V segment lost 3 bases, leaving 6 bases of the junction unmatched. Germline V gene sequence: CDR1 MNHEY, CDR2 SMNVEV (reference sequence). The CDR3 loop is CASSFPGGRSDTQYF. The CDR3 DNA reads TGTGCCAGCAGTTTTCCGGGGGGGCGGTCAGATACGCAGTATTTT.

This CDR3 reads CSVEVGLKDSYEQYF. CDR3 DNA: TGCAGCGTTGAAGTGGGGCTTAAAGACTCCTACGAGCAGTACTTC. The chain uses TRBV29-1 and TRBJ2-7; D may be TRBD1 (5 bases). CDR1 is SQVTM and CDR2 is ANQGSEA in the germline V gene. The CDR3 is 15 amino acids. The ends were cut back, 1 base at V and 0 bases at J, with 13 bases in the middle.

This rearrangement joins TRBV28 to TRBJ1-1; no clear D gene. Trimming shortened V by 7 bases and J by 1 base, and 13 bases separated the two germline ends. Germline V CDR1 and CDR2: MDHEN, SYDVKM. The CDR3 is 14 residues long. The DNA for the CDR3 is TGTGCCAGCACGAGTCACAGAACGAACACTGAAGCTTTCTTT. Its protein is CASTSHRTNTEAFF.

CDR3 loop: CASSESPDSPTDTQYF. DNA of the CDR3: TGTGCCAGCAGTGAATCCCCGGACTCTCCCACAGATACGCAGTATTTT. The rearrangement joins TRBV25-1 to TRBJ2-3; possibly TRBD2 for D (5 bases). CDR1 is MGHDK and CDR2 is SYGVNS in the germline V gene. V dropped 1 base and J dropped 2 bases, with 13 bases sitting between them. The CDR3 loop spans 16 amino acids.

The chain has TRBV2 and TRBJ2-5; 7 positions match TRBD1. The V segment lost 3 bases and the J segment 5 bases; nucleotides outside the gene matches: 9. The germline V gene encodes CDR1 SNHLY and CDR2 FYNNEI. The CDR3 runs to 15 residues. CDR3 sequence (DNA): TGTGCCAGCAGTGACGAGACAGGGTTTGCGGAGACCCAGTACTTC. Amino acids: CASSDETGFAETQYF.

The rearrangement uses TRBV27 and TRBJ1-2, with 7 bases fitting TRBD1. CDR1 and CDR2 from the germline V gene are MNHEY and SMNVEV (reference sequence). The CDR3 has 15 amino acids. Trimming removed 2 bases from V and 8 bases from J; junction bases left unmatched: 11. CDR3 nucleotide sequence: TGTGCCAGCAGTTTAACGGGACAGATCCTATGGGGCTACACCTTC. This codes for CASSLTGQILWGYTF.

The V call is TRBV5-6, the J call TRBJ2-2; 8 nucleotides align to TRBD2. The CDR3 loop spans 14 amino acids. Trimming cost V 4 bases and J 5 bases; bases outside gene matches: 4. Germline V CDR1 and CDR2: SGHDT, YYEEEE. The CDR3 DNA sequence: TGTGCCAGCAGCCCGGGAGGGGGGACCGGGGAGCTGTTTTTT. This sequence encodes CASSPGGGTGELFF.

The rearrangement uses TRBV4-1 and TRBJ2-5; D not certain. Germline V gene lookup returns CDR1 MGHRA and CDR2 YSYEKL. Trimming left V 6 bases short and J 4 bases short, with 21 bases between. The CDR3 is 16 residues long. Here the CDR3 reads CASSRTRLTGGETQYF. CDR3 in DNA: TGCGCCAGCAGTCGTACTCGACTGACCGGCGGAGAGACCCAGTACTTC.

This sequence joins TRBV10-1 and TRBJ1-5; D is undetermined. Trimming stripped 6 bases from V and 6 bases from J, with 6 bases between. This CDR3 comprises 11 residues. In germline, CDR1 is WNHNN, CDR2 SYGVQD (reference sequence). The CDR3 coding sequence is TGCGCCAGCAGGCAGTCTCAGCCCCAGCATTTT. Amino acid sequence: CASRQSQPQHF.

This clone showed up just once. V and J are TRBV5-4 and TRBJ2-7; 9 nucleotides line up with TRBD1. The trim removed 3 bases at V and 4 bases at J, leaving 8 bases unmatched. The germline CDR1 and CDR2 sequences are SGHNT and YYREEE (reference sequence). The CDR3 totals 15 residues. The chain's CDR3 is CASSSAPGQGYEQYF. For the CDR3, the DNA is TGTGCCAGCAGCTCTGCTCCGGGACAGGGTTACGAGCAGTACTTC. The complete variable domain, with remaining parts taken from reference TRBV5-4 and TRBJ2-7, reads ETGVTQSPTHLIKTRGQQVTLRCSSQSGHNTVSWYQQALGQGPQFIFQYYREEENGRGNFPPRFSGLQFPNYSSELNVNALELDDSALYLCASSSAPGQGYEQYFGPGTRLTVT.

The rearrangement links TRBV19 to TRBJ1-5; D unclear. V shed 5 bases and J shed 6 bases, with 14 bases lying between them. Germline V lookup: CDR1 LNHDA, CDR2 SQIVND (reference sequence). The CDR3 sequence is 14 residues long. DNA of the CDR3: TGTGCCAGTAGTCCAAGCGGCGGGATTCAGCCCCAGCATTTT. This translates into CASSPSGGIQPQHF.

The genes are TRBV2 and TRBJ1-5; TRBD1 matches 9 bases. With 6 bases clipped from V and 0 bases from J, the junction kept 3 bases outside the gene matches. The germline V gene has CDR1 SNHLY and CDR2 FYNNEI. This CDR3 is built from 15 residues. CDR3 sequence (DNA): TGTGCCAGCAGAACAGGGGGCTTTAGCAATCAGCCCCAGCATTTT. Its translation: CASRTGGFSNQPQHF.

This clone was counted a single time. This chain connects TRBV7-9 to TRBJ2-4, with D hard to call. The CDR3 has 13 amino acids. V dropped 2 bases and J dropped 9 bases, with 11 bases sitting between them. Looked up from germline, CDR1 is SEHNR and CDR2 is FQNEAQ (reference sequence). The CDR3: CASSLLLGGIQYF. The CDR3 DNA sequence: TGTGCCAGCAGCTTATTGCTAGGTGGCATTCAGTACTTC.

As concerns this clone: The same CDR3 can be traced to other DNA sequences in this sample. The gene calls are TRBV7-9 and TRBJ1-1; the D gene is possibly TRBD1 (5 bases). V was shortened by 1 base and J by 1 base, with 7 bases between the two germline ends. This CDR3 spans 14 amino acids. Germline CDR1 is SEHNR and CDR2 is FQNEAQ (reference sequence). CDR3 nucleotide sequence: TGTGCCAGCAGCTTAGGCACAGGGAACACTGAAGCTTTCTTT. Translated: CASSLGTGNTEAFF.

This chain joins TRBV7-8 and TRBJ2-7; 7 bases agree with TRBD1. Germline V CDR1 and CDR2: SGHVS, FQNEAQ. This CDR3 region has 17 residues. V lost 5 bases to trimming and J lost 3 bases; unmatched junction nucleotides: 16. CDR3 loop: CASSPPGLTGLSYEQYF. The CDR3 bases are TGTGCCAGCAGCCCTCCGGGGTTGACAGGGCTAAGCTACGAGCAGTACTTC. Combining the CDR3 with reference TRBV7-8 and TRBJ2-7 gives the whole variable domain GAGVSQSPRYKVAKRGQDVALRCDPISGHVSLFWYQQALGQGPEFLTYFQNEAQLDKSGLPSDRFFAERPEGSVSTLKIQRTQQEDSAVYLCASSPPGLTGLSYEQYFGPGTRLTVT.

This clone was observed a few times. The J gene is TRBJ1-5, the V gene TRBV6-5; D remains unclear. The V and J ends lost 0 bases and 4 bases respectively, with 7 bases between them. The germline V gene encodes CDR1 MNHEY and CDR2 SVGAGI. The CDR3 loop spans 14 amino acids. The CDR3 spells CASSYSGSNQPQHF. The DNA of the CDR3 is TGTGCCAGCAGTTACTCTGGCAGTAATCAGCCCCAGCATTTT.

The CDR3 reads CASSTRLAGGGYNEQFF. DNA of the CDR3: TGTGCCAGTAGTACCCGACTAGCGGGAGGGGGGTACAATGAGCAGTTCTTC. The chain is built from TRBV19 and TRBJ2-1; 14 positions match TRBD2. Germline CDR1 LNHDA, CDR2 SQIVND (reference sequence). V shed 4 bases, J shed 4 bases, and the junction held 6 bases outside the gene matches. The CDR3 loop spans 17 amino acids. The full variable domain, rest sourced from reference TRBV19 and TRBJ2-1, is DGGITQSPKYLFRKEGQNVTLSCEQNLNHDAMYWYRQDPGQGLRLIYYSQIVNDFQKGDIAEGYSVSREKKESFPLTVTSAQKNPTAFYLCASSTRLAGGGYNEQFFGPGTRLTVL.

The chain employs TRBV28 and TRBJ1-2; D is uncertain. Trimming shortened V by 4 bases and J by 5 bases, and 23 bases separated the two germline ends. The CDR3 extends over 17 amino acids. Germline loops: CDR1 MDHEN, CDR2 SYDVKM. The CDR3 is CASSSHRVDRRIYGYTF. In DNA, the CDR3 is TGTGCCAGCAGTTCGCACCGGGTCGATAGACGGATATATGGCTACACCTTC.

The chain has TRBV2 and TRBJ1-5; D possibly corresponds to TRBD1 (5 bases). The V gene's germline CDR1 is SNHLY and CDR2 FYNNEI. The V end was cut by 6 bases, the J end by 0 bases, with 12 bases between. The CDR3 runs 15 residues. The CDR3 region is CASRGGGDSNQPQHF. Here the CDR3 DNA reads TGTGCCAGCAGGGGGGGTGGGGATAGCAATCAGCCCCAGCATTTT.

Only a few counts were recorded for this clone. The chain couples TRBV15 to TRBJ2-5; tentatively, D is TRBD2 (5 bases). Per germline, CDR1 LNHNV and CDR2 YYDKDF (reference sequence). The CDR3 consists of 16 residues. Trimming took off 1 base at V and 5 bases at J, with 17 bases between the two ends. The CDR3 DNA sequence: TGTGCCACCAGCAGAGTGGGAAAGGGAGTTAGGGAGACCCAGTACTTC. It is translated as CATSRVGKGVRETQYF.

In this sample, this clone turned up once. CDR3 loop: CASSLAGGEHEQYF. The DNA for the CDR3 is TGCGCCAGCAGCTTGGCAGGGGGCGAACACGAGCAGTACTTC. The chain uses TRBV5-1 and TRBJ2-7; 8 nucleotides agree with TRBD1. The V segment lost 0 bases and the J segment 5 bases; nucleotides outside the gene matches: 4. The germline V gene has CDR1 SGHRS and CDR2 YFSETQ. The length of the CDR3 is 14 residues.

For this clone: The same CDR3 can be traced to other DNA sequences in this sample. J is TRBJ1-5 and V is TRBV2, with 12 bases matching TRBD1. V shed 6 bases and J 3 bases; nucleotides not matched to a gene: 3. Germline CDR1 and CDR2: SNHLY and FYNNEI. The CDR3 length is 15 residues. This CDR3 is CASRGQGAANQPQHF. CDR3 sequence (DNA): TGTGCCAGCAGGGGACAGGGGGCAGCCAATCAGCCCCAGCATTTT.

The J gene is TRBJ2-7, the V gene TRBV30; TRBD2 agrees at 7 bases. V was clipped by 7 bases and J by 2 bases; unmatched bases: 11. The CDR3 loop spans 14 amino acids. The germline CDR1 and CDR2 sequences are GTSNPN and SVGIG (reference sequence). CDR3 sequence reads: CALSGGGGPYEQYF. In DNA form, the CDR3 reads TGTGCCTTAAGTGGTGGCGGGGGACCCTACGAGCAGTACTTC. The whole variable domain, remainder taken from reference TRBV30 and TRBJ2-7, is SQTIHQWPATLVQPVGSPLSLECTVEGTSNPNLYWYRQAAGRGLQLLFYSVGIGQISSEVPQNLSASRPQDRQFILSSKKLLLSDSGFYLCALSGGGGPYEQYFGPGTRLTVT.

This clone occurred a few times. CDR3 nucleotide sequence: TGTGCCAGCAGCGGCGGAATCAGAGAGACCCAGTACTTC. It is translated as CASSGGIRETQYF. The chain recombines TRBV6-6 with TRBJ2-5; D is ambiguous. V lost 6 bases to trimming and J lost 4 bases, with 12 bases between them. Per the germline V gene, CDR1 is MNHNY and CDR2 is SVGAGI (reference sequence). This CDR3 is built from 13 residues.

The V gene is TRBV27, the J gene TRBJ1-1, with D hard to call. Deletions cut 2 bases from V and 8 bases from J, with 12 bases between. The length of the CDR3 is 13 residues. Germline V gives CDR1 MNHEY, CDR2 SMNVEV (reference sequence). The CDR3 region is CASSLREGREAFF. The CDR3 DNA reads as TGTGCCAGCAGTTTACGGGAGGGCAGGGAAGCTTTCTTT.

This clone turned up a few times. This chain uses TRBV15 with TRBJ1-1; no firm D call. The CDR3 length is 13 residues. V dropped 0 bases and J dropped 6 bases, with 8 bases sitting between them. From germline, CDR1 is LNHNV and CDR2 YYDKDF (reference sequence). The CDR3 loop is CATSRDLSAEAFF. The CDR3 nucleotides are TGTGCCACCAGCAGAGATTTGAGCGCTGAAGCTTTCTTT.